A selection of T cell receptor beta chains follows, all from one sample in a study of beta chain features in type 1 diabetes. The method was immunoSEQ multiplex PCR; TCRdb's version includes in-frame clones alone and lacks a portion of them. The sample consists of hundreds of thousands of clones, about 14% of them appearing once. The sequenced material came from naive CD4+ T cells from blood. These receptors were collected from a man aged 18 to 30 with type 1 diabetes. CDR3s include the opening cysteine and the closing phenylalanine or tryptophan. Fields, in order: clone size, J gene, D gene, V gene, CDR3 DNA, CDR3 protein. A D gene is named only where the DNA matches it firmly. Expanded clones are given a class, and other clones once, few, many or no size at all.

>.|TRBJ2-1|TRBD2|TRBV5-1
TGCGCCAGCAGCTTACGGACTAGCGGGGGCAATGAGCAGTTCTTC
CASSLRTSGGNEQFF
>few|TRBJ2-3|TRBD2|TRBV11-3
TGTGCCAGCAGCTCGTCCACTAGCGGGGATACGCAGTATTTT
CASSSSTSGDTQYF
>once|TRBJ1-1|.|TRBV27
TGTGCCAGCAGTTTATTGCAGGGCAGGGCTTTCTTT
CASSLLQGRAFF
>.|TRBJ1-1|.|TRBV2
TGTGCCAGCAGTGAATTAGGGAACACTGAAGCTTTCTTT
CASSELGNTEAFF
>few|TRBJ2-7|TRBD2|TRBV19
TGTGCCAGTAGGTTAGCGGGAGATCGCGAGCAGTACTTC
CASRLAGDREQYF
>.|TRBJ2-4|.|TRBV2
TGTGCCAGCAGTGAAGGGGGAGGTGGCAAAAACATTCAGTACTTC
CASSEGGGGKNIQYF
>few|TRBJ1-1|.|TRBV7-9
TGTGCCAGCAGCTTGGGGCGAGACACCGGGACCACTGAAGCTTTCTTT
CASSLGRDTGTTEAFF
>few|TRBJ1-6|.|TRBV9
TGTGCCAGCAGCGTAGGGGAGGGAGGCGATTCACCCCTCCACTTT
CASSVGEGGDSPLHF
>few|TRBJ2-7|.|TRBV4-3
TGCGCCAGCAGCCGCGCCGGGACGCCGACCTACGAGCAGTACTTC
CASSRAGTPTYEQYF
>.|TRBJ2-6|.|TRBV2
TGTGCCAGCAGTGAACTGGGACCCGGCTCTGGGGCCAACGTCCTGACTTTC
CASSELGPGSGANVLTF
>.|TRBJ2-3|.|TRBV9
TGTGCCAGCAGCGTAGGACAGGAGGCTAGCACAGATACGCAGTATTTT
CASSVGQEASTDTQYF
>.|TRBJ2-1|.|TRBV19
TGTGCCAGTAGTATCGGGGAATCTAATGAGCAGTTCTTC
CASSIGESNEQFF
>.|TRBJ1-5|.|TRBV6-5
TGTGCCAGCGGTGGGGATAGTCAGCCCCAGCATTTT
CASGGDSQPQHF
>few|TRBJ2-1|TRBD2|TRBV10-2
TGCGCCAGCAGTGAGGCGCTAGCGGGGGTAAACAATGAGCAGTTCTTC
CASSEALAGVNNEQFF
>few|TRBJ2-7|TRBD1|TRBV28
TGTGCCAGCACGATACCGACAGGGCCCCCCGGAAAGCAGTACTTC
CASTIPTGPPGKQYF
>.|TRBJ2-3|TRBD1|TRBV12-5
TGTGCTAGTGGCGAGGGACAGTCTAGCACAGATACGCAGTATTTT
CASGEGQSSTDTQYF
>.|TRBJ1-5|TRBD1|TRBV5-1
TGCGCCAGCAGCTTCGGGACAGGGGACCAGCCCCAGCATTTT
CASSFGTGDQPQHF
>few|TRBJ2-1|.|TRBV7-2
TGTGCCAGCAGCGAACCGACCTACAATGAGCAGTTCTTC
CASSEPTYNEQFF
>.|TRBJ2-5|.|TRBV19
TGTGCCAGCGCACAACACCAAGGAGAGACCCAGTACTTC
CASAQHQGETQYF
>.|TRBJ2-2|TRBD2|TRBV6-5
TGTGCCAGCAAGCCGGGACTAAGGACCGGGGAGCTGTTTTTT
CASKPGLRTGELFF
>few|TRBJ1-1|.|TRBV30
TGTGCCTGGAGGTCACGGGCGAACACTGAAGCTTTCTTT
CAWRSRANTEAFF